In this sample, the clone carrying this TCR beta chain turned up a few times. The antigen remains undetermined. CD8+CD4-CCR7+CD45RA+ sorting gave the naive CD8 T cells. It was with previously described methods and listed TCR primers that bulk TCR libraries were made. TCRdb reprocessed the PCR reads with MiXCR, giving one entry per CDR3 protein. The data hold 100,000 or so distinct CDR3 sequences, with 35% to 40% observed a single time. This sample was included in a study of molecular identifiers for immune sequencing clone quantification. In the study overall: Replicate runs used RNA from roughly 20,000 or 100,000 naive CD8 cells, which was split five ways into aliquots, and four of those aliquots were then sequenced. Study-level points and caveats: It was shown that clones above 20 RNA copies held over 99% of effector molecules, but under 1% in naive cells.

This clonotype originated in a human donor in good health. Some libraries in this study had Jurkat cell RNA spiked in. Sequencing was carried out using naive CD8+ T cells from blood, with Jurkat cell RNA spiked in. The sample's subset: FACS-sorted CD8+CD4-CCR7+CD45RA+ naive T cells.

CDR3 in DNA: TGTGCCAGCAGACCTTCAGTTGGGGGACGTCTCCCAGATACGCAGTATTTT. Translating gives CASRPSVGGRLPDTQYF. V usage is TRBV12-3 or TRBV12-4 and J usage is TRBJ2-3; D assignment may be TRBD1 or TRBD2 (5 bases each). The CDR3 consists of 17 residues. Trimming cost V 6 bases and J 4 bases, with 23 bases left between them.